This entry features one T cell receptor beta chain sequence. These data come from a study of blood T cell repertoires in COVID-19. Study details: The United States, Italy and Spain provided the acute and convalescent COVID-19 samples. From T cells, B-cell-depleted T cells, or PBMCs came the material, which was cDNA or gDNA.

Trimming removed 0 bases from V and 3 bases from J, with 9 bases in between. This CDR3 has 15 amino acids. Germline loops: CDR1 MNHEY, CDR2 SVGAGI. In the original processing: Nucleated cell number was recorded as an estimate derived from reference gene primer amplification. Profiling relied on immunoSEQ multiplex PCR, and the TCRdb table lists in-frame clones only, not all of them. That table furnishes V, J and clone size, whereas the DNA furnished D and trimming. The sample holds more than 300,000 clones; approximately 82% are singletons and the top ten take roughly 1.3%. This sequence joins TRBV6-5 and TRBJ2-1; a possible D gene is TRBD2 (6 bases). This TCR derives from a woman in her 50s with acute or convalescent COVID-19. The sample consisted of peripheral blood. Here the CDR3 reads CASSYSRGNYNEQFF. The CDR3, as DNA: TGTGCCAGCAGTTACTCGCGCGGGAACTACAATGAGCAGTTCTTC.